The rows below give T cell receptor beta chains drawn from one sample of a study of Ad26.COV2.S vaccination and SARS-CoV-2 variants. TCRdb's copy holds only in-frame clones and misses some; the assay was immunoSEQ multiplex PCR. The sample lists fewer than 500,000 clones; around 90% were seen once. The input for sequencing was peripheral blood, taken in a trial of Ad26.COV2.S vaccine versus placebo. The source of these receptors is a person between 18 and 59 years old who received the Ad26.COV2.S COVID-19 vaccine or a placebo. Both conserved end residues are part of each CDR3. D genes are given only for firm matches. Clone size is shown for a subset of rows, as once, few, many or a class of expanded clone.

.	.	TRBJ1-5	TRBV19	CASSIVGSGQPQHF	TGTGCCAGTAGTATCGTAGGGAGCGGACAGCCCCAGCATTTT
.	.	TRBJ2-7	TRBV6-5	CASSLPGEQYF	TGTGCCAGCAGTCTCCCTGGCGAGCAGTACTTC
.	.	TRBJ2-7	TRBV6-2/TRBV6-3	CASSSRVTYEQYF	TGTGCCAGCAGTTCCAGGGTTACCTACGAGCAGTACTTC
.	TRBD2	TRBJ2-1	TRBV7-3	CASSPSGTSGNEQFF	TGTGCCAGCAGCCCCTCTGGGACTAGCGGTAATGAGCAGTTCTTC
.	.	TRBJ1-4	TRBV18	CASSLGTTNEKLFF	TGTGCCAGCTCGCTTGGCACAACTAATGAAAAACTGTTTTTT
.	TRBD1	TRBJ2-5	TRBV10-3	CAISPGQGRTGETQYF	TGTGCCATCAGTCCGGGACAGGGCCGTACCGGGGAGACCCAGTACTTC
.	.	TRBJ2-3	TRBV12-3/TRBV12-4	CASSPQPDTQYF	TGTGCCAGCAGTCCACAACCAGATACGCAGTATTTT
.	TRBD1	TRBJ2-7	TRBV6-2/TRBV6-3	CASSYNYGQGAIPYEQYF	TGTGCCAGCAGTTACAACTACGGACAGGGGGCCATTCCGTACGAGCAGTACTTC
.	TRBD2	TRBJ2-7	TRBV7-6	CASSPGLAGGQSSYEQYF	TGTGCCAGCAGCCCCGGACTAGCGGGAGGCCAAAGCTCCTACGAGCAGTACTTC
.	.	TRBJ2-1	TRBV6-5	CASSYTGEIQFF	TGTGCCAGCAGTTACACCGGGGAGATACAGTTCTTC
.	.	TRBJ1-1	TRBV28	CASSLGAGYVDTEAFF	TGTGCCAGCAGTCTCGGGGCTGGTTACGTTGACACTGAAGCTTTCTTT
once	TRBD2	TRBJ2-1	TRBV20-1	CSASRSSGRVNSYNEQFF	TGCAGTGCTAGTCGGTCTAGCGGGAGGGTAAACTCCTACAATGAGCAGTTCTTC
.	TRBD1	TRBJ2-7	TRBV5-5	CASSLAGTDPYEQYF	TGTGCCAGCAGCTTGGCCGGGACAGATCCCTACGAGCAGTACTTC
.	TRBD2	TRBJ2-7	TRBV7-2	CASSLATSGGEQYF	TGTGCCAGCAGCTTAGCGACTAGCGGGGGGGAGCAGTACTTC
.	.	TRBJ1-2	TRBV18	CASSPDGGNYGYTF	TGTGCCAGCTCACCAGATGGAGGGAACTATGGCTACACCTTC
.	TRBD2	TRBJ2-7	TRBV18	CASSPPPSSGRYYEQYF	TGTGCCAGCTCACCACCCCCCAGTAGCGGGAGATACTACGAGCAGTACTTC
.	.	TRBJ1-4	TRBV19	CASTPGDAEKLFF	TGTGCCAGTACACCTGGGGATGCTGAAAAACTGTTTTTT
.	.	TRBJ1-4	TRBV27	CASSFGFGDEKLFF	TGTGCCAGCAGTTTCGGGTTTGGAGATGAAAAACTGTTTTTT
.	.	TRBJ2-1	TRBV27	CASSPLGGTHYNEQFF	TGTGCCAGCAGCCCTCTAGGGGGGACACACTACAATGAGCAGTTCTTC
.	TRBD2	TRBJ2-2	TRBV7-3	CASSTRLAGIGFTANTGELFF	TGTGCCAGCAGCACCCGACTAGCGGGGATTGGTTTTACTGCGAACACCGGGGAGCTGTTTTTT
.	.	TRBJ2-7	TRBV5-1	CASRRDVSYEQYF	TGCGCCAGCCGCCGGGATGTCTCCTACGAGCAGTACTTC
.	TRBD1	TRBJ1-2	TRBV4-3	CASSQDLMGTGGTYGYTF	TGCGCCAGCAGCCAAGATCTAATGGGGACAGGGGGCACCTATGGCTACACCTTC
once	.	TRBJ1-1	TRBV11-2	CASSLVSGINTEAFF	TGTGCCAGCAGCTTAGTTTCGGGGATAAACACTGAAGCTTTCTTT
.	.	TRBJ1-5	TRBV21-1	CATQHIGEPQHF	TGTGCCACCCAACACATCGGGGAGCCCCAGCATTTT
.	TRBD1	TRBJ1-2	TRBV6-2/TRBV6-3	CASSPDRVGGYTF	TGTGCCAGCAGTCCGGACAGGGTAGGCGGCTACACCTTC
.	TRBD1	TRBJ2-7	TRBV7-3	CASSFGQGNEQYF	TGTGCCAGCAGCTTCGGACAGGGGAACGAGCAGTACTTC
.	.	TRBJ2-2	TRBV19	CASHRVGELFF	TGTGCCAGTCACCGTGTCGGGGAGCTGTTTTTT
few	.	TRBJ2-1	TRBV14	CASSQVNLDYNNEQFF	TGTGCCAGCAGCCAAGTTAATTTGGACTACAACAATGAGCAGTTCTTC
.	TRBD1	TRBJ2-1	TRBV30	CAWSDNRGYEQFF	TGTGCCTGGAGCGATAACAGGGGTTATGAGCAGTTCTTC
.	.	TRBJ2-2	TRBV7-8	CASSLARRTVNTGELFF	TGTGCCAGCAGCTTAGCGCGTCGGACCGTGAACACCGGGGAGCTGTTTTTT
.	.	TRBJ1-4	TRBV30	CAWAGGATNEKLFF	TGTGCCTGGGCCGGAGGGGCAACTAATGAAAAACTGTTTTTT
.	TRBD1	TRBJ2-3	TRBV10-3	CAIMRDRANTDTQYF	TGTGCCATCATGAGGGACAGGGCTAACACAGATACGCAGTATTTT